This T cell receptor beta chain was sequenced in a study of T cell responses to AZD1222 COVID-19 vaccine. General study findings and limits: Spike-specific TCR breadth rose after two AZD1222 doses, and depth rose as well. Donors, mostly white British, included more females; clonal diversity was possibly underestimated.

The CDR3 is 16 amino acids. V dropped 2 bases and J dropped 2 bases, with 12 bases sitting between them. The germline gives CDR1 KGHSH, CDR2 LQKENI. As regards this clone: Its antigen is not known.

Here immunoSEQ multiplex PCR was the method, and the copy in TCRdb shows in-frame clones only, minus some. The sample includes fewer than 100,000 clones, around 87% of them seen just once. The sequence was collected from an adult in good health. The chain is built from TRBV18 and TRBJ2-2, with a possible D match to TRBD2 (6 bases). Here the sequenced sample was peripheral blood, taken on day 0 of AZD1222 vaccination. This chain's CDR3 is CASSPGRAGNTGELFF. The DNA for the CDR3 is TGTGCCAGCTCACCAGGGAGAGCGGGTAACACCGGGGAGCTGTTTTTT.